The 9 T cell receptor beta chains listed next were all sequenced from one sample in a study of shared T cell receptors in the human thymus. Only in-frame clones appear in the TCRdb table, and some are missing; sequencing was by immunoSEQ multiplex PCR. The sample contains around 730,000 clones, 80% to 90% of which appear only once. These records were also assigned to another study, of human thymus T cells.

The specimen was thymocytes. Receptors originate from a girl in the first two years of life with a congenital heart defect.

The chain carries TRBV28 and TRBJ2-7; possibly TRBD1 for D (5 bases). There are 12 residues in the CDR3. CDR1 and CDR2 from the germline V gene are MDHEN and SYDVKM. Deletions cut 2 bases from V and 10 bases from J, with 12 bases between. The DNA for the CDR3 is TGTGCCAGCAGTTTAGTACAGGCCCATCAGTACTTC. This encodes CASSLVQAHQYF.

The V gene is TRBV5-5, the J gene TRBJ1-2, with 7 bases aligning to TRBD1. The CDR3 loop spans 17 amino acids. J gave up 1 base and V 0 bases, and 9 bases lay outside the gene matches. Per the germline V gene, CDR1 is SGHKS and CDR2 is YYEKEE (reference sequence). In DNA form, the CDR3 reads TGTGCCAGCAGCTTGGTCCCCGACAGGGATAGTAACTATGGCTACACCTTC. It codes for CASSLVPDRDSNYGYTF.

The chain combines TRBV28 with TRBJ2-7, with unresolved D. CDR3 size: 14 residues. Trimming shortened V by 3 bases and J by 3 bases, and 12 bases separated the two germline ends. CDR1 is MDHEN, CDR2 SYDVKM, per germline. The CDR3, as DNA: TGTGCCAGCAGTTTTAACAGCTACCTCTACGAGCAGTACTTC. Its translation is CASSFNSYLYEQYF.

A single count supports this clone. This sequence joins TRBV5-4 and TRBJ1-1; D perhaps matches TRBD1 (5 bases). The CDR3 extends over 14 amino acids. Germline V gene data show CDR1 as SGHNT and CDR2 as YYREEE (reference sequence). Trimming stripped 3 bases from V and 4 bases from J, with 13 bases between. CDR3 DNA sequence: TGTGCCAGCAGCTCGGGACTTTTATGCACTGAAGCTTTCTTT. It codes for CASSSGLLCTEAFF. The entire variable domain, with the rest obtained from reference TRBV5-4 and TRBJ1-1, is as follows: ETGVTQSPTHLIKTRGQQVTLRCSSQSGHNTVSWYQQALGQGPQFIFQYYREEENGRGNFPPRFSGLQFPNYSSELNVNALELDDSALYLCASSSGLLCTEAFFGQGTRLTVV.

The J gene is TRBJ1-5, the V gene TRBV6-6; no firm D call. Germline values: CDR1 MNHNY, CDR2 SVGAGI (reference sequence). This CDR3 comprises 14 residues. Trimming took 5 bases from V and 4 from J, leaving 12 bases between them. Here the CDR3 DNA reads TGTGCCAGCAGTCCGTCTCGCGGGAATCAGCCCCAGCATTTT. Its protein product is CASSPSRGNQPQHF.

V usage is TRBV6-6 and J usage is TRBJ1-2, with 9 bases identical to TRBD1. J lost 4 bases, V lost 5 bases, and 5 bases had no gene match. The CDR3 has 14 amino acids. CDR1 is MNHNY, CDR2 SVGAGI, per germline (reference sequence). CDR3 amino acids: CASSRTGAAYGYTF. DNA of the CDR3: TGTGCCAGCAGTCGGACAGGGGCCGCCTATGGCTACACCTTC.

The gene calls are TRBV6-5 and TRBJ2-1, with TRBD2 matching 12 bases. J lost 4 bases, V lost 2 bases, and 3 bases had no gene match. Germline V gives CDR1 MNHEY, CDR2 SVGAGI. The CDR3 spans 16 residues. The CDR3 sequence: CASSYPGTSGYNEQFF. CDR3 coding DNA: TGTGCCAGCAGTTACCCCGGGACTAGCGGGTACAATGAGCAGTTCTTC.

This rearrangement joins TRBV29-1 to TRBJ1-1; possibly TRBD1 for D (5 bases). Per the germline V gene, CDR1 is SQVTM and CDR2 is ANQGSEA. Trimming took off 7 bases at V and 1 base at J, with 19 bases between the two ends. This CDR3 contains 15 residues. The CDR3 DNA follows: TGCAGCGGCGCGGGGGGAGCTCTTAAGAACACTGAAGCTTTCTTT. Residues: CSGAGGALKNTEAFF.

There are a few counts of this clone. CDR3 DNA: TGTGCCAGCAGCTTAGCGGGACAGGGGTTCCCCTACGAGCAGTACTTC. Translated, it gives CASSLAGQGFPYEQYF. The chain carries TRBV7-9 and TRBJ2-7; 10 nucleotides line up with TRBD1. The CDR3 contains 16 residues. Germline CDR1 reads SEHNR; CDR2 reads FQNEAQ (reference sequence). The V and J ends lost 0 bases and 2 bases, in that order; junction bases with no gene match: 4.